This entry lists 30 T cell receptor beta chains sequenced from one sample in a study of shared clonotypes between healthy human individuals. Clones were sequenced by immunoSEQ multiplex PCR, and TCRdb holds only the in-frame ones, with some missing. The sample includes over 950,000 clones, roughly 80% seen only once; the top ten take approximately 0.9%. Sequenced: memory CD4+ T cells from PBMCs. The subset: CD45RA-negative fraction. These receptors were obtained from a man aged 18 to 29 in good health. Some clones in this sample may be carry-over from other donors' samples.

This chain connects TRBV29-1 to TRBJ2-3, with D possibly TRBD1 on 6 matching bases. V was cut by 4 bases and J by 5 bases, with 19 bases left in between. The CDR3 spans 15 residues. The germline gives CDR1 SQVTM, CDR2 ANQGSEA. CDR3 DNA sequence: TGCAGCGTTGCTCCCTGGACAGTCTCGGTAGATACGCAGTATTTT. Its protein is CSVAPWTVSVDTQYF.

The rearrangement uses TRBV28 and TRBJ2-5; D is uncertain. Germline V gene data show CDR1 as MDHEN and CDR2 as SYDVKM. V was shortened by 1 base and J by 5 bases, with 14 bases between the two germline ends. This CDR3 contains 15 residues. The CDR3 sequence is CASSLFLGYHETQYF. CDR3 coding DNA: TGTGCCAGCAGTTTATTCTTGGGGTATCATGAGACCCAGTACTTC.

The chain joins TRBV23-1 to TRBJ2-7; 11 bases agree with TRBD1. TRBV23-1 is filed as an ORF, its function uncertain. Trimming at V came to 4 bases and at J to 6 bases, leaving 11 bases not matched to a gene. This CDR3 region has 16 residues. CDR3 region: CASSRRTGGLRGEQYF. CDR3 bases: TGCGCCAGCAGTCGCAGGACAGGGGGCCTGAGAGGCGAGCAGTACTTC.

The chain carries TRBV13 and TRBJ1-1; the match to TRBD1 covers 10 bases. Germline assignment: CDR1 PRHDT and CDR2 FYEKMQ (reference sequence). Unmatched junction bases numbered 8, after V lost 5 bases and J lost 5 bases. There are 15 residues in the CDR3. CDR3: CASSARTGGRTEAFF. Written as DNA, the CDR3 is TGTGCCAGCAGCGCTCGGACAGGGGGTCGAACTGAAGCTTTCTTT.

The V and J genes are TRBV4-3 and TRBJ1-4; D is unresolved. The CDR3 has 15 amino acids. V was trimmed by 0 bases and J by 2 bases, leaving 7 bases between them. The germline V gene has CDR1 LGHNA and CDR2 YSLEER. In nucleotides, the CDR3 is TGCGCCAGCAGCCAAGAGGGTGCGACTAATGAAAAACTGTTTTTT. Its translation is CASSQEGATNEKLFF.

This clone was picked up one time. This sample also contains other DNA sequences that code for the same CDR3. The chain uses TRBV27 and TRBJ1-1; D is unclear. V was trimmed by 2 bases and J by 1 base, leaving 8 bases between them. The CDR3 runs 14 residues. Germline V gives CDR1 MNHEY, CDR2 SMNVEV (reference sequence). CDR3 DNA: TGTGCCAGCAGTTTAAAGGTCCGGAACACTGAAGCTTTCTTT. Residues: CASSLKVRNTEAFF.

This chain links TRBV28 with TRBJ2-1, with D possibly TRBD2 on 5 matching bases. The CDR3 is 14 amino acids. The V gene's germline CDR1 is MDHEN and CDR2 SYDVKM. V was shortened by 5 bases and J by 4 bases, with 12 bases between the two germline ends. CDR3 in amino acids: CASSIWTAYNEQFF. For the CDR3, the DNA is TGTGCCAGCAGTATCTGGACTGCTTACAATGAGCAGTTCTTC.

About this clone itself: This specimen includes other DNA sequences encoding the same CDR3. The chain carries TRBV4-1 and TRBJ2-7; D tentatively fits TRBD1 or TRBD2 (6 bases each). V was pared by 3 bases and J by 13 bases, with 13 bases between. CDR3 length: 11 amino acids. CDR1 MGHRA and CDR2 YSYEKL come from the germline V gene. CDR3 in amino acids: CASSHEGGQYF. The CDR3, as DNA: TGCGCCAGCAGCCATGAGGGGGGACAATACTTC.

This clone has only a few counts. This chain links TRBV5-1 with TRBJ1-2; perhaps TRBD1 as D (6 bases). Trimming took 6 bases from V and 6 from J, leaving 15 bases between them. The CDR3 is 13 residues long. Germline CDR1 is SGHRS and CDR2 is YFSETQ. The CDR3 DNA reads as TGCGCCAGCACCAAACAGGGAGATGATGGCTACACCTTC. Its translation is CASTKQGDDGYTF.

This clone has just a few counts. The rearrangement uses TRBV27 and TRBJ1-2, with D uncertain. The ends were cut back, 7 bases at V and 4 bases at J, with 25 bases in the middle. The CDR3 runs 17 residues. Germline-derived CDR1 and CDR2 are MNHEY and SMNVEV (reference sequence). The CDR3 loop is CASTHQSLSGSPYGYTF. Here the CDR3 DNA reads TGTGCCAGCACCCACCAGAGTTTGTCGGGGAGCCCCTATGGCTACACCTTC.

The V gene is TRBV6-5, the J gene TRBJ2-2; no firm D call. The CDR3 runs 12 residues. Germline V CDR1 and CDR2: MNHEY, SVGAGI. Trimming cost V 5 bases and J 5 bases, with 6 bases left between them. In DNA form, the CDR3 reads TGTGCCAGCAGTCTCAGGACCGGGGAGCTGTTTTTT. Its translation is CASSLRTGELFF.

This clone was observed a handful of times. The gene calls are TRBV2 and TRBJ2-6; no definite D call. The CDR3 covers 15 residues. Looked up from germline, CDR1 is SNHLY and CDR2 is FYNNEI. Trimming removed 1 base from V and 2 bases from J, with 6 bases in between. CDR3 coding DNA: TGTGCCAGCAGTGAAGGGGGTGCTGGGGCCAACGTCCTGACTTTC. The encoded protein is CASSEGGAGANVLTF.

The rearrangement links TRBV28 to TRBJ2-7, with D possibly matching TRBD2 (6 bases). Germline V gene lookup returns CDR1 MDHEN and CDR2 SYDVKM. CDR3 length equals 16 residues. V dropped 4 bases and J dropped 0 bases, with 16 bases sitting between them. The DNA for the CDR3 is TGTGCCAGCAGTTCTCCGGGACGGGAGATCTCCTACGAGCAGTACTTC. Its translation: CASSSPGREISYEQYF.

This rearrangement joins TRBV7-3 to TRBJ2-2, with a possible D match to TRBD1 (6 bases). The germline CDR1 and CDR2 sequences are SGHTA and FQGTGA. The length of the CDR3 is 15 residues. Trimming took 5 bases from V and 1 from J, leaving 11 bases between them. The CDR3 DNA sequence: TGTGCCAGCAGCCGTACAGGGTGGAACACCGGGGAGCTGTTTTTT. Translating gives CASSRTGWNTGELFF.

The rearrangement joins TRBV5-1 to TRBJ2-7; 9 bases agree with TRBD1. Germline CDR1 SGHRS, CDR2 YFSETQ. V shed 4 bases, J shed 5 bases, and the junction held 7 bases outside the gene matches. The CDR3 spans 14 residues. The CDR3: CASSPGDREDEQYF. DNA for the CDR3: TGCGCCAGCAGCCCGGGGGACAGGGAGGACGAGCAGTACTTC. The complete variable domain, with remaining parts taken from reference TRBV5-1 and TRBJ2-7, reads KAGVTQTPRYLIKTRGQQVTLSCSPISGHRSVSWYQQTPGQGLQFLFEYFSETQRNKGNFPGRFSGRQFSNSRSEMNVSTLELGDSALYLCASSPGDREDEQYFGPGTRLTVT.

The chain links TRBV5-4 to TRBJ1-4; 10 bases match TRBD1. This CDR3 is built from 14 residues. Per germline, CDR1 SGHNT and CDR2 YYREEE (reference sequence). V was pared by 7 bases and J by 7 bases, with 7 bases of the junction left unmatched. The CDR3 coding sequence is TGTGCCAGCGGACGACAGGGGGCGGGTGAAAAACTGTTTTTT. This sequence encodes CASGRQGAGEKLFF.

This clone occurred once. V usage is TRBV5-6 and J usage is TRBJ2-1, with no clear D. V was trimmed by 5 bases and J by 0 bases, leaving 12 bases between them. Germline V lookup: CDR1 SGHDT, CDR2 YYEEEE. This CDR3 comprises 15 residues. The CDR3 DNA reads TGTGCCAGCAGGTACTCACGGAGCTCCTACAATGAGCAGTTCTTC. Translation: CASRYSRSSYNEQFF.

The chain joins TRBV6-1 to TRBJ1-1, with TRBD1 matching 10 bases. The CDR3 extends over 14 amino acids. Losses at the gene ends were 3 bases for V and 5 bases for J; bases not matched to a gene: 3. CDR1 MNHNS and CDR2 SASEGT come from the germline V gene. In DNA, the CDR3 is TGTGCCAGCAGTGACCGGGACAGGGGTACTGAAGCTTTCTTT. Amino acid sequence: CASSDRDRGTEAFF.

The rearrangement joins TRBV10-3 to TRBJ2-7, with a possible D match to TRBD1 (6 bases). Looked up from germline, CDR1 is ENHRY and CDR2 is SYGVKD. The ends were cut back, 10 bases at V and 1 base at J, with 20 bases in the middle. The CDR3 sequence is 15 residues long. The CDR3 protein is CATRRDIALSYEQYF. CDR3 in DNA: TGTGCCACCCGCCGGGACATTGCGTTATCCTACGAGCAGTACTTC.

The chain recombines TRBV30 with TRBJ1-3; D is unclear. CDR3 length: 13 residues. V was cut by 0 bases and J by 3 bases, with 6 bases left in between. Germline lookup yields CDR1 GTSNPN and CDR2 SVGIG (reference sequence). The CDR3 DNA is TGTGCCTGGAGTGTACTCCTTGGAAACACCATATATTTT. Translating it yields CAWSVLLGNTIYF.

In DNA form, the CDR3 reads TGTGCCAGCAGCTTGCCGGGACAGAACACCGGGGAGCTGTTTTTT. Its translation: CASSLPGQNTGELFF. The chain carries TRBV5-5 and TRBJ2-2; a weak D match, TRBD1 (6 bases). The V end was cut by 1 base, the J end by 1 base, with 8 bases between. The CDR3 runs 15 residues. Germline-derived CDR1 and CDR2 are SGHKS and YYEKEE (reference sequence).

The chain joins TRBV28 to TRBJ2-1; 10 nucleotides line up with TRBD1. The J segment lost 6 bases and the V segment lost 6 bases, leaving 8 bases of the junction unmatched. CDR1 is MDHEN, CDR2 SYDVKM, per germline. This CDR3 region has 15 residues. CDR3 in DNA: TGTGCCAGCAGCGACAGACAGGGGGCTCGCAATGAGCAGTTCTTC. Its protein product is CASSDRQGARNEQFF.

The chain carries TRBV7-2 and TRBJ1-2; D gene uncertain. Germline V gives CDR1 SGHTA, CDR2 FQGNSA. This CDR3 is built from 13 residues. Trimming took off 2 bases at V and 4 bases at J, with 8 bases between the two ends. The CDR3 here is CASSLQGSYGYTF. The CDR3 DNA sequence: TGTGCCAGCAGCTTACAAGGGAGCTATGGCTACACCTTC.

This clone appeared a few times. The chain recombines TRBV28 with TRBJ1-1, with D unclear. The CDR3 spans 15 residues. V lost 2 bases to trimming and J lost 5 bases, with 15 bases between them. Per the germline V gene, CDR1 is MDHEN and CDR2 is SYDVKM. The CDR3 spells CASSLRRGVRTEAFF. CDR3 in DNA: TGTGCCAGCAGTTTACGCCGGGGAGTACGGACTGAAGCTTTCTTT.

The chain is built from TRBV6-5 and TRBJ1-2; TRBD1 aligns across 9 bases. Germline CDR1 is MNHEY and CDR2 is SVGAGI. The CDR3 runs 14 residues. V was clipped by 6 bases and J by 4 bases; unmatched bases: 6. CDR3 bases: TGTGCCAGCAGCAGGGGACAGGGCGGCTATGGCTACACCTTC. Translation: CASSRGQGGYGYTF.

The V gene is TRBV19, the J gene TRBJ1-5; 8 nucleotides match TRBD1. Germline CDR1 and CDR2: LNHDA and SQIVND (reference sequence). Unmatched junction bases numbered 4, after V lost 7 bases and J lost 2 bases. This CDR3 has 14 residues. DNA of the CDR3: TGTGCCAGTAAGAGGGGACAGGGCAATCAGCCCCAGCATTTT. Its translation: CASKRGQGNQPQHF.

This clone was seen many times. The CDR3 DNA follows: TGTGCCAGCAATCAGGGTTATCAGCCCCAGCATTTT. As protein: CASNQGYQPQHF. The rearrangement uses TRBV6-1 and TRBJ1-5; TRBD1 is a possible D gene (5 bases). Germline V CDR1 and CDR2: MNHNS, SASEGT. Deletions cut 7 bases from V and 5 bases from J, with 9 bases between. The CDR3 runs 12 residues.

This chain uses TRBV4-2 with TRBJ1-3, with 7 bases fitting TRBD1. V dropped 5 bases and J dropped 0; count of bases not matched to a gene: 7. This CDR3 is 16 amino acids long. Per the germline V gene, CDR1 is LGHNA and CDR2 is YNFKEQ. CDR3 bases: TGTGCCAGCAGCTTGGGAGGGGGCAACTCTGGAAACACCATATATTTT. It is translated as CASSLGGGNSGNTIYF.

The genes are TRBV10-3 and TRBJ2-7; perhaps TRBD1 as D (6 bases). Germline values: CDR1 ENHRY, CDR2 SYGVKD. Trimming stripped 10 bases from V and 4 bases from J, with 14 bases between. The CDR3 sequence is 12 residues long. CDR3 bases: TGTGCCAGCAGGAGGACAGATTACGAGCAGTACTTC. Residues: CASRRTDYEQYF.

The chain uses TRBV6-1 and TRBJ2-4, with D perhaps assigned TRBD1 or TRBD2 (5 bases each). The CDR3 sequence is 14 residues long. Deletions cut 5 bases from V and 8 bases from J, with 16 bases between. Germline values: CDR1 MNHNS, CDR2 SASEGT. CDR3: CASSLAGAGDIQYF. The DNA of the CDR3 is TGTGCCAGCAGTCTGGCCGGGGCTGGGGACATTCAGTACTTC.